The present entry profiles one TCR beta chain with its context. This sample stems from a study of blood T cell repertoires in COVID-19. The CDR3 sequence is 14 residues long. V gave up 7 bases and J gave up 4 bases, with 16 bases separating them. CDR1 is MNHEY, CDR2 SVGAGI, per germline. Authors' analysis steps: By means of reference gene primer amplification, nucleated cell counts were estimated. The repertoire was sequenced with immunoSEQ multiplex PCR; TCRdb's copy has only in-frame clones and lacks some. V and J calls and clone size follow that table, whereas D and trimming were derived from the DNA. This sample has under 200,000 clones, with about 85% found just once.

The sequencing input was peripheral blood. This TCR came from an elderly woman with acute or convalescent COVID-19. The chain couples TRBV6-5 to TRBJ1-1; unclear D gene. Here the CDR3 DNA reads TGTGCCAGCACCTTGACACTGGACTCCACTGAAGCTTTCTTT. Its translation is CASTLTLDSTEAFF.